The TCR beta chain under discussion was sequenced for a study of PD-1 blockade in classical Hodgkin lymphoma. CDR1 is MDHEN and CDR2 is SYDVKM in the germline V gene. The ends were cut back, 3 bases at V and 2 bases at J, with 7 bases in the middle. CDR3 length: 13 amino acids. Exposure to brentuximab vedotin varied, and each patient had relapsed following autologous stem cell transplantation. A note on this clone: The antigen is unknown.

The assay was immunoSEQ multiplex PCR, and TCRdb's table has in-frame clones only and misses some. Among some 25,000 clones listed, approximately 81% were seen once. Study-wide results and caveats: Nothing has yet pinned down what causes the repertoire differences, possibly disease activity or prior therapy. Before treatment, complete responders showed about the same diversity as newly diagnosed patients. Among the patients, those starting nivolumab under 1 year after ASCT were excluded.

The chain joins TRBV28 to TRBJ1-1; tentatively, D is TRBD1 (5 bases). The receptor comes from a human donor with classical Hodgkin lymphoma. The specimen comprised peripheral blood mononuclear cells (PBMCs), sampled before the second cycle of nivolumab. The CDR3 sequence is CASSLGLNTEAFF. DNA for the CDR3: TGTGCCAGCAGTTTGGGGCTTAACACTGAAGCTTTCTTT.